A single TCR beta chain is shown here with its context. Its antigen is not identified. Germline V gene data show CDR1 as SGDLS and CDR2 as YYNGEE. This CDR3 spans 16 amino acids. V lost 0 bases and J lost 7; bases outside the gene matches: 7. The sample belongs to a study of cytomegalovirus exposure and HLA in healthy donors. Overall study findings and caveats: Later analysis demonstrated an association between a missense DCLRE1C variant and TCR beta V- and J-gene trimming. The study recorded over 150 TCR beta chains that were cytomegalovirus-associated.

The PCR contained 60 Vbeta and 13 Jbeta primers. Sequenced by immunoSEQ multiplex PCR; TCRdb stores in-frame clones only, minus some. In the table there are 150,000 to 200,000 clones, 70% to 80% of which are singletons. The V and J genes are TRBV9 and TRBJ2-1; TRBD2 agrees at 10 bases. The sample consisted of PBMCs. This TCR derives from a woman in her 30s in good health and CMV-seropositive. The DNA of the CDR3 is TGTGCCAGCAGCGTAGCCAGCGGGAGGGCTTGGAATGAGCAGTTCTTC. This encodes CASSVASGRAWNEQFF.